This passage covers 13 T cell receptor beta chains from one sample sequenced in a study of cytomegalovirus exposure and HLA in healthy donors (dated by TCRdb to between 2016 and 2019). Libraries were made using the immunoSEQ multiplex PCR assay. A mixture of 60 forward primers for TCR Vbeta segments and 13 reverse primers for TCR Jbeta segments was used in the multiplex PCR. TCRdb retrieved this table from immuneACCESS and kept in-frame rearrangements only. Not all clones are present; in checked studies, unresolved V genes account for under half, and no reason is known for the remainder. The sample table contains some 150,000 clones; only one count was recorded for 50% to 75% of them. The ten largest make up around 3% of the sample. Input material: PBMCs. The receptors come from a woman younger than 45 in good health and CMV-seropositive.

This rearrangement joins TRBV7-8 to TRBJ1-3; a weak D match, TRBD1 (5 bases). CDR1 and CDR2 (germline): SGHVS, FQNEAQ. Trimming took off 5 bases at V and 4 bases at J, with 12 bases between the two ends. The CDR3 is 14 amino acids. CDR3: CASSLGQQGNTIYF. DNA of the CDR3: TGTGCCAGCAGCCTGGGGCAGCAGGGAAACACCATATATTTT.

J is TRBJ1-6 and V is TRBV11-2, with 8 nucleotides matching TRBD1. The CDR3 totals 17 residues. With V trimmed by 5 bases and J by 5 bases, 11 bases remained unmatched. CDR1 and CDR2 (germline): SGHAT, FQNNGV. The CDR3 spells CASSPVRGPGNNSPLHF. CDR3 bases: TGTGCCAGCAGCCCAGTCAGGGGGCCCGGGAATAATTCACCCCTCCACTTT.

The genes are TRBV28 and TRBJ1-2; D ambiguous. Trimming stripped 1 base from V and 5 bases from J, with 5 bases between. The CDR3 extends over 12 amino acids. Germline V gene data show CDR1 as MDHEN and CDR2 as SYDVKM. CDR3 residues: CASSLSRYGYTF. The CDR3 bases are TGTGCCAGCAGTTTATCCAGATATGGCTACACCTTC.

V gene TRBV4-1 combines with J gene TRBJ1-2; TRBD1 agrees at 9 bases. V gave up 1 base and J gave up 4 bases; unmatched junction bases: 7. The CDR3 is 16 amino acids. Per germline, CDR1 MGHRA and CDR2 YSYEKL. CDR3: CASSQVLGQGPYGYTF. CDR3 DNA: TGCGCCAGCAGCCAAGTTCTTGGACAGGGGCCCTATGGCTACACCTTC.

This chain uses TRBV4-1 with TRBJ2-2; D is perhaps TRBD1 (6 bases). This CDR3 comprises 16 residues. Germline lookup yields CDR1 MGHRA and CDR2 YSYEKL. V lost 4 bases and J lost 5, with 17 bases in between. The CDR3, as DNA: TGCGCCAGCAGCCCCGTACCAGGGGTGAGGACCGGGGAGCTGTTTTTT. It specifies CASSPVPGVRTGELFF.

This clone was found many times. The rearrangement links TRBV10-1 to TRBJ2-3; 8 nucleotides align to TRBD2. V gave up 6 bases and J gave up 8 bases; unmatched junction bases: 7. Germline V CDR1 and CDR2: WNHNN, SYGVQD (reference sequence). This CDR3 spans 13 amino acids. The CDR3 nucleotides are TGCGCCAGCAGCGGACTAGCTACCGGTACGCAGTATTTT. Its protein is CASSGLATGTQYF.

This clone is a singleton in its sample. The chain has TRBV6-4 and TRBJ2-1, with 7 bases aligning to TRBD1. The CDR3 is made up of 18 amino acids. CDR1 is MRHNA and CDR2 is SNTAGT in the germline V gene. J lost 10 bases, V lost 0 bases, and 18 bases had no gene match. The CDR3 reads CASSDSFFLGRGLGEQFF. In DNA, the CDR3 is TGTGCCAGCAGTGACTCTTTTTTTCTGGGAAGGGGGCTGGGAGAGCAGTTCTTC.

The V call is TRBV30, the J call TRBJ1-5; D is unresolved. The V gene lost 1 base and the J gene lost 7 bases, with 20 bases spanning the gap. This CDR3 is built from 16 residues. Germline lookup yields CDR1 GTSNPN and CDR2 SVGIG (reference sequence). CDR3 protein: CAWSDGSLIARQPQHF. Written as DNA, the CDR3 is TGTGCCTGGAGTGACGGCAGCCTTATAGCCCGGCAGCCCCAGCATTTT.

The rearrangement links TRBV6-5 to TRBJ1-2; 8 bases are a match to TRBD1. CDR3 length: 14 amino acids. CDR1 and CDR2 (germline): MNHEY, SVGAGI. V lost 6 bases and J lost 4; bases outside the gene matches: 7. CDR3 amino acids: CASRASGTGYGYTF. CDR3 DNA: TGTGCCAGCAGGGCGTCCGGGACAGGCTATGGCTACACCTTC.

The J gene is TRBJ1-2, the V gene TRBV6-5, with a weak D call TRBD1 (6 bases). V lost 6 bases to trimming and J lost 4 bases, with 15 bases between them. Germline CDR1 MNHEY, CDR2 SVGAGI. The CDR3 has 14 residues. The chain's CDR3 is CASRWGQSSYGYTF. CDR3 DNA: TGTGCCAGCAGATGGGGACAATCTTCCTATGGCTACACCTTC.

This clone was recorded a few times. The chain joins TRBV28 to TRBJ1-2; possibly TRBD1 for D (6 bases). Germline CDR1 MDHEN, CDR2 SYDVKM. The CDR3 is 14 residues long. Trimming took off 2 bases at V and 4 bases at J, with 11 bases between the two ends. CDR3 DNA: TGTGCCAGCAGTTTAGGGGGGGCAGGCTATGGCTACACCTTC. Translated, it gives CASSLGGAGYGYTF.

This clone was seen a few times. The V call is TRBV18, the J call TRBJ2-7, with 9 bases that match TRBD2. The CDR3 length is 15 residues. V lost 3 bases to trimming and J lost 5 bases; unmatched junction nucleotides: 8. Germline V gene data show CDR1 as KGHSH and CDR2 as LQKENI. The CDR3 protein is CASSPLSSGTHEQYF. CDR3 bases: TGTGCCAGCTCACCTCTATCTAGCGGGACCCACGAGCAGTACTTC.

In this sample, this clone turned up a few times. The chain links TRBV2 to TRBJ1-1, with TRBD1 as a possible D gene (5 bases). V lost 4 bases and J 2 bases, leaving 11 bases between the germline ends. This CDR3 comprises 14 residues. Germline CDR1 reads SNHLY; CDR2 reads FYNNEI. For the CDR3, the DNA is TGTGCCAGCAGTGTAAGGGGCCCCAACACTGAAGCTTTCTTT. It specifies CASSVRGPNTEAFF.